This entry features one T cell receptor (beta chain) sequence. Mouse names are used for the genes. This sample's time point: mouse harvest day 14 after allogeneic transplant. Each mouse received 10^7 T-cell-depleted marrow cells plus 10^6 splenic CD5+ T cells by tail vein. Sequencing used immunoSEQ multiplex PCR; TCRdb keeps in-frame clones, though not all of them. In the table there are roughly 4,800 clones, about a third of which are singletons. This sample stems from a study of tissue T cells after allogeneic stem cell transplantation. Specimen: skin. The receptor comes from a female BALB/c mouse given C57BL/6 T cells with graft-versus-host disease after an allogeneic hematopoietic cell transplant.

The covered CDR3 bases are TGTGCCAGCATCCAAAACACAGAAGTCTTC. This gives the protein CASIQNTEVF. The entire CDR3 protein reads CASIQNTEVFF. The chain employs TRBV26 and TRBJ1-1; no reliable D call. Read coverage stops 1 residue before the CDR3 terminus; the germline J gene supplies the remainder. Trimming removed 7 bases at V and 1 base at J, with 4 bases between. Germline V gene lookup returns CDR1 KGHPV and CDR2 FQNQEV (reference sequence). The length of the CDR3 is 11 residues.